The rows below give T cell receptor beta chains drawn from one sample of a study of T-cell memory formation after mild COVID-19. TCRdb ran MiXCR on the 5' RACE reads and lists one entry per CDR3 protein. Of about 430,000 distinct CDR3 sequences in the sample, roughly 17% were seen once. The sample consisted of PBMCs or a T cell subset sorted from them (not recorded which). The receptors here all came from a man aged 18 to 29 who had mild COVID-19 (a few samples of this study predate the infection). Cell type and time point are not known. CDR3s leave out the opening cysteine and the closing phenylalanine or tryptophan. The order of the fields is D gene, J gene, V gene, CDR3 protein. A D gene is named only where the DNA matches it firmly.

d_call: TRBD1
j_call: TRBJ2-3
v_call: TRBV28
cdr3_aa: ASLPGQASTDTQY

d_call: NA
j_call: TRBJ2-2
v_call: TRBV7-6
cdr3_aa: ASSRPVEELF

d_call: NA
j_call: TRBJ1-2
v_call: TRBV18
cdr3_aa: ASSPRQNNYGYT

d_call: NA
j_call: TRBJ2-5
v_call: TRBV5-1
cdr3_aa: ASSSPMVWETQY

d_call: TRBD2
j_call: TRBJ2-5
v_call: TRBV27
cdr3_aa: ASSLKGGLAGYVETQY

d_call: NA
j_call: TRBJ1-4
v_call: TRBV30
cdr3_aa: AWSVPRGRKLF

d_call: NA
j_call: TRBJ2-5
v_call: TRBV28
cdr3_aa: ASSSSPTGTQY

d_call: TRBD1
j_call: TRBJ1-3
v_call: TRBV20-1
cdr3_aa: SARGQGGSGNTIY

d_call: TRBD1
j_call: TRBJ2-3
v_call: TRBV6-5
cdr3_aa: ASSGTGGVLDTQY

d_call: NA
j_call: TRBJ2-7
v_call: TRBV21-1
cdr3_aa: ASSKSGYNDSKLRRPGYEQY

d_call: NA
j_call: TRBJ2-1
v_call: TRBV12-3/TRBV12-4
cdr3_aa: ASSPPRASPNNEQF

d_call: NA
j_call: TRBJ2-4
v_call: TRBV6-5
cdr3_aa: ASSYSMGAAKNIQY

d_call: TRBD2
j_call: TRBJ2-4
v_call: TRBV4-3
cdr3_aa: ASSQFRGERGGTLAKNIQY

d_call: NA
j_call: TRBJ1-1
v_call: TRBV7-2
cdr3_aa: ASSRGGRRVAF

d_call: TRBD1
j_call: TRBJ2-3
v_call: TRBV4-3
cdr3_aa: ASSQDHSTGGRIDTQY

d_call: NA
j_call: TRBJ2-3
v_call: TRBV7-9
cdr3_aa: ASSSRGATDTQY

d_call: TRBD1
j_call: TRBJ1-5
v_call: TRBV6-2/TRBV6-3
cdr3_aa: ASSRGQPLLQPQH